Listed here are 15 T cell receptor beta chains from one sample, sequenced in a study of shared clonotypes between healthy human individuals. Only in-frame clones appear in the TCRdb table, and some are missing; sequencing was by immunoSEQ multiplex PCR. The profile shows approximately 1,500,000 clones, about 96% of them singletons. The specimen sequenced was naive CD4+ T cells sorted from blood. The subset was: CD45RA+ positively selected. These receptor sequences come from a man under 40 in good health.

This chain links TRBV18 with TRBJ2-7; D is possibly TRBD2 (6 bases). The germline V gene has CDR1 KGHSH and CDR2 LQKENI. The CDR3 loop spans 13 amino acids. V was trimmed by 8 bases and J by 7 bases, leaving 18 bases between them. CDR3 residues: CASLLDLAGEQYF. The CDR3 DNA follows: TGTGCCAGCCTACTCGACTTGGCGGGGGAGCAGTACTTC.

The rearrangement uses TRBV30 and TRBJ1-1; TRBD1 is a possible D gene (5 bases). Germline-derived CDR1 and CDR2 are GTSNPN and SVGIG (reference sequence). The CDR3 is 13 residues long. V lost 1 base and J lost 10, with 16 bases in between. Here the CDR3 DNA reads TGTGCCTGGAGTGGCATAGTGGGGGTGGCAGCTTTCTTT. This translates into CAWSGIVGVAAFF.

In this sample, this clone turned up once. V usage is TRBV27 and J usage is TRBJ2-7; perhaps D is TRBD1 or TRBD2 (5 bases each). This CDR3 has 14 residues. Germline CDR1 reads MNHEY; CDR2 reads SMNVEV (reference sequence). The V gene lost 5 bases and the J gene lost 6 bases, with 17 bases spanning the gap. CDR3 protein: CASSPERGVGEQYF. Here the CDR3 DNA reads TGTGCCAGCAGTCCCGAAAGGGGAGTAGGCGAGCAGTACTTC.

The CDR3 spells CASRGPTEAFF. The CDR3 DNA sequence: TGTGCCAGCAGGGGGCCTACTGAAGCTTTCTTT. The V call is TRBV6-5, the J call TRBJ1-1; a weak D match, TRBD1 (5 bases). Germline values: CDR1 MNHEY, CDR2 SVGAGI. This CDR3 spans 11 amino acids. The ends were cut back, 6 bases at V and 5 bases at J, with 7 bases in the middle.

The chain links TRBV6-1 to TRBJ2-2; the match to TRBD2 covers 11 bases. Trimming took 6 bases from V and 6 from J; bases not matched to a gene: 6. This CDR3 spans 15 amino acids. Germline V gene data show CDR1 as MNHNS and CDR2 as SASEGT. The CDR3 loop reads CASRGLTSGAGELFF. As DNA, the CDR3 is TGTGCCAGCAGGGGGTTGACTAGCGGGGCCGGGGAGCTGTTTTTT.

V and J are TRBV19 and TRBJ2-7; D gene uncertain. CDR3 size: 14 residues. Trimming took off 10 bases at V and 0 bases at J, with 16 bases between the two ends. CDR1 and CDR2 (germline): LNHDA, SQIVND (reference sequence). The DNA of the CDR3 is TGTGCCACATCTCGGACCAAAAGCTCCTACGAGCAGTACTTC. Translation gives CATSRTKSSYEQYF.

The chain recombines TRBV7-2 with TRBJ2-1; D is ambiguous. This CDR3 region has 16 residues. CDR1 is SGHTA, CDR2 FQGNSA, per germline. V was trimmed by 4 bases and J by 0 bases, leaving 13 bases between them. For the CDR3, the DNA is TGTGCCAGCAGCTCGAACCGGGCCCTCTCCTACAATGAGCAGTTCTTC. Its translation is CASSSNRALSYNEQFF.

The J gene is TRBJ2-4, the V gene TRBV27; weak D call: TRBD1 (5 bases). Germline CDR1 and CDR2: MNHEY and SMNVEV (reference sequence). CDR3 size: 17 residues. V lost 5 bases, J lost 0 bases, and 17 bases lay in between. The chain's CDR3 is CASSARVPSLAKNIQYF. DNA for the CDR3: TGTGCCAGCAGTGCCAGGGTTCCCAGCCTAGCCAAAAACATTCAGTACTTC.

The CDR3: CASSQEITGGNEQFF. For the CDR3, the DNA is TGTGCCAGCAGCCAAGAGATTACAGGTGGCAATGAGCAGTTCTTC. The rearrangement links TRBV14 to TRBJ2-1; a weak D match, TRBD1 (5 bases). The CDR3 is 15 residues long. The germline CDR1 and CDR2 sequences are SGHDN and FVKESK. V was cut by 0 bases and J by 6 bases, with 12 bases left in between.

The V gene is TRBV28, the J gene TRBJ1-5; D uncertain. Trimming left V 4 bases short and J 0 bases short, with 13 bases between. From germline, CDR1 is MDHEN and CDR2 SYDVKM. The CDR3 sequence is 16 residues long. DNA for the CDR3: TGTGCCAGCAGTTCCCCCCGCAGATATAGCAATCAGCCCCAGCATTTT. This encodes CASSSPRRYSNQPQHF.

The V and J genes are TRBV5-1 and TRBJ2-3; 8 bases are a match to TRBD1. CDR1 and CDR2 (germline): SGHRS, YFSETQ. The CDR3 contains 18 residues. With 2 bases clipped from V and 0 bases from J, the junction kept 11 bases outside the gene matches. CDR3 nucleotide sequence: TGCGCCAGCAGCTTAGGGGACAGGACCAGTGCTAGCACAGATACGCAGTATTTT. Amino acid sequence: CASSLGDRTSASTDTQYF. Full variable domain (outside the CDR3, taken from reference TRBV5-1 and TRBJ2-3): KAGVTQTPRYLIKTRGQQVTLSCSPISGHRSVSWYQQTPGQGLQFLFEYFSETQRNKGNFPGRFSGRQFSNSRSEMNVSTLELGDSALYLCASSLGDRTSASTDTQYFGPGTRLTVL.

The chain combines TRBV7-8 with TRBJ2-6, with D unclear. The V and J ends lost 5 bases and 1 base respectively, with 12 bases between them. The CDR3 totals 16 residues. Germline-derived CDR1 and CDR2 are SGHVS and FQNEAQ. CDR3 DNA: TGTGCCAGCAGCCCCAGTCAGGTATCTGGGGCCAACGTCCTGACTTTC. Translated, it gives CASSPSQVSGANVLTF.

V is TRBV19 and J is TRBJ1-2; no definite D call. Germline CDR1 LNHDA, CDR2 SQIVND (reference sequence). The CDR3 is made up of 13 amino acids. V gave up 6 bases and J gave up 3 bases, with 11 bases separating them. This CDR3 is CASRKQLDYGYTF. The CDR3, as DNA: TGTGCCAGTAGAAAACAGCTAGACTATGGCTACACCTTC.

In this sample, this clone turned up once. This chain joins TRBV30 and TRBJ2-7; D may match TRBD1 or TRBD2 (5 bases each). The germline V gene has CDR1 GTSNPN and CDR2 SVGIG (reference sequence). CDR3 length equals 12 residues. V shed 4 bases and J shed 3 bases, with 10 bases lying between them. In DNA form, the CDR3 reads TGTGCCTGGAAGGGTGGGGGCTACGAGCAGTACTTC. It is translated as CAWKGGGYEQYF.

The chain joins TRBV5-4 to TRBJ2-6; weak D call: TRBD2 (6 bases). The CDR3 is 14 residues long. Germline lookup yields CDR1 SGHNT and CDR2 YYREEE (reference sequence). Trimming shortened V by 4 bases and J by 2 bases, and 7 bases separated the two germline ends. CDR3 in amino acids: CASSRETGANVLTF. CDR3 in DNA: TGTGCCAGCAGCCGGGAGACTGGGGCCAACGTCCTGACTTTC.